The clone carrying this T cell receptor beta chain occurred many times. Antigen specificity is unknown. TCRdb re-called the RACE reads with MiXCR, one entry per CDR3 protein. This sample has around 80,000 distinct CDR3 sequences, with around 7% found just once. Germline CDR1 is MDHEN and CDR2 is SYDVKM. V lost 5 bases to trimming and J lost 0 bases, with 14 bases between them. This CDR3 spans 15 amino acids. Time point of the sample: patch test 2, 6 weeks after DPC sensitization. As for treatment: therapeutic diphenylcyclopropenone sensitization with weekly scalp DPC. These data belong to a study of human T cells and chemical hapten exposure. Overall study findings and caveats: DPC sensitization did not alter TCRs above 1 in 1000 frequency.

The sample here was whole blood, taken in connection with sensitization to the hapten diphenylcyclopropenone (DPC). The sequence came from a woman in her 30s with alopecia areata. Some clones in this sample may be carry-over from other donors' samples. The V and J genes are TRBV28 and TRBJ2-7; TRBD1 is a possible D gene (8 bases). The CDR3 nucleotides read TGTGCCAGCAGTCCTTACAGGGGGGGCTCCTACGAGCAGTACTTC. This encodes CASSPYRGGSYEQYF.